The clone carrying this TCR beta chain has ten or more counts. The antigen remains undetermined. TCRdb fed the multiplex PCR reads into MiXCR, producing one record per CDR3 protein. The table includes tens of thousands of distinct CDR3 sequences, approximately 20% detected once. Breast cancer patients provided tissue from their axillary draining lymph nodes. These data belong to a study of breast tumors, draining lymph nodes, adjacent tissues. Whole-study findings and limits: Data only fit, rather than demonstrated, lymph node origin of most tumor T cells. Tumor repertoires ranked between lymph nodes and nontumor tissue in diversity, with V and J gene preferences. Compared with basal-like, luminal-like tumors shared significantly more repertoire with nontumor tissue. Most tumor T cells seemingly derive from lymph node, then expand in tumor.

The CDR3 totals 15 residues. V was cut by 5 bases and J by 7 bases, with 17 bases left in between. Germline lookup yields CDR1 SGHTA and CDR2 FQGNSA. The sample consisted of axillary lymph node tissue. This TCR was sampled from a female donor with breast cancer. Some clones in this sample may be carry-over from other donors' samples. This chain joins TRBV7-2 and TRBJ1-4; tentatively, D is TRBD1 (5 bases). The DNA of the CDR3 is TGTGCCAGCAGCCCTGAGGCAGGGTTGGGTGAAAAACTGTTTTTT. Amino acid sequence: CASSPEAGLGEKLFF.